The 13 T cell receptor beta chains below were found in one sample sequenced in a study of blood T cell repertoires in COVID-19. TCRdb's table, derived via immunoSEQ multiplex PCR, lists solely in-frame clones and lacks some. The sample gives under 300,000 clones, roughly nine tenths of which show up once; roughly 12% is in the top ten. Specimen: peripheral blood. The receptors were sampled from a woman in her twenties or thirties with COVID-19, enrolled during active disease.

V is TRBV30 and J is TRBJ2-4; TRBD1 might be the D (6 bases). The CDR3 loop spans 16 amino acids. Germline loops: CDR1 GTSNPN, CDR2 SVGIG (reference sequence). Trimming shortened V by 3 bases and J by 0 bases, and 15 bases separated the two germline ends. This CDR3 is CAWSEGVGLAKNIQYF. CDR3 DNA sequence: TGTGCCTGGAGCGAGGGGGTGGGGTTAGCCAAAAACATTCAGTACTTC.

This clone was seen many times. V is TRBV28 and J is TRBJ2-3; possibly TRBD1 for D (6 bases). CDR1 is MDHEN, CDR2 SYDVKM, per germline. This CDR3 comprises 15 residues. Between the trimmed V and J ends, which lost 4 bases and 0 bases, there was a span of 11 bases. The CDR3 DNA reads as TGTGCCAGCAGTTGGACAGAGTTTAGCACAGATACGCAGTATTTT. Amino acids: CASSWTEFSTDTQYF.

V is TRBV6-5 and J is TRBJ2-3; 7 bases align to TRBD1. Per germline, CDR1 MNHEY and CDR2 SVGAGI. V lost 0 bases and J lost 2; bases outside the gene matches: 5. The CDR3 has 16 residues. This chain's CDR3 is CASSYSPGTATDTQYF. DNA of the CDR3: TGTGCCAGCAGTTACTCGCCGGGGACAGCCACAGATACGCAGTATTTT.

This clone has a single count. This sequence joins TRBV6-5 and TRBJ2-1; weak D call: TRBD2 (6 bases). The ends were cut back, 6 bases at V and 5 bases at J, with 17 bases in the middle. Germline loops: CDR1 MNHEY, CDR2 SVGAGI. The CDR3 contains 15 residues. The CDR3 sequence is CASSPPDGGHNEQFF. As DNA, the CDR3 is TGTGCCAGCAGCCCCCCCGACGGGGGACACAATGAGCAGTTCTTC.

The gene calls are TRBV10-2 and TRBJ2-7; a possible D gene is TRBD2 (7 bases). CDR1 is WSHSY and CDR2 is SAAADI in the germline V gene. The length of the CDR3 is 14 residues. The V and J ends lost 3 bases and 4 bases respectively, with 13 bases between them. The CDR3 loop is CASSDGGGQYEQYF. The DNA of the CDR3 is TGCGCCAGCAGTGATGGGGGGGGGCAGTACGAGCAGTACTTC.

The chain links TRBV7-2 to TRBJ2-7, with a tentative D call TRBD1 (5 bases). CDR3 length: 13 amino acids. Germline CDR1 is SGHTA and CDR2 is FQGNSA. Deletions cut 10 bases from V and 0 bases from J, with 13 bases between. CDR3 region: CATTPDTSYEQYF. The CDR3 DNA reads TGTGCCACCACGCCGGACACCTCCTACGAGCAGTACTTC.

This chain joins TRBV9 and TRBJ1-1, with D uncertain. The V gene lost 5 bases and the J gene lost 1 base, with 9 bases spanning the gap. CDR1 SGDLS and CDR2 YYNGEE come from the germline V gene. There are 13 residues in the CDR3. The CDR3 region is CASRPLGNTEAFF. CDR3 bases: TGTGCCAGCAGACCCCTAGGGAACACTGAAGCTTTCTTT.

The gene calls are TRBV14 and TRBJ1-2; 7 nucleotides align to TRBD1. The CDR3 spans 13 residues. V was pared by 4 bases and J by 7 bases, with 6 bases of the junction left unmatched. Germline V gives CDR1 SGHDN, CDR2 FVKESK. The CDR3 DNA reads TGTGCCAGCAGCCGAAGGGGGCGGGTTGGCTACACCTTC. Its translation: CASSRRGRVGYTF.

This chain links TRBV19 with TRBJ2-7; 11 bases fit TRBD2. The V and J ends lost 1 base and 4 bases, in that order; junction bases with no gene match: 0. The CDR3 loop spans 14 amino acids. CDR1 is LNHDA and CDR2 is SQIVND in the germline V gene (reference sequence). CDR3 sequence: CASSIGTSGYEQYF. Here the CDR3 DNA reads TGTGCCAGTAGTATAGGGACTAGCGGGTACGAGCAGTACTTC.

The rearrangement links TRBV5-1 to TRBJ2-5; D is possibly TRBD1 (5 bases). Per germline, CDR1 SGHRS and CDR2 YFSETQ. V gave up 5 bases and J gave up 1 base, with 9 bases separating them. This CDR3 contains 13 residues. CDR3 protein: CASRDNFQETQYF. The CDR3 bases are TGCGCCAGCAGGGACAATTTCCAAGAGACCCAGTACTTC. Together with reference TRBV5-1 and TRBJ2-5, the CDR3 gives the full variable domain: KAGVTQTPRYLIKTRGQQVTLSCSPISGHRSVSWYQQTPGQGLQFLFEYFSETQRNKGNFPGRFSGRQFSNSRSEMNVSTLELGDSALYLCASRDNFQETQYFGPGTRLLVL.

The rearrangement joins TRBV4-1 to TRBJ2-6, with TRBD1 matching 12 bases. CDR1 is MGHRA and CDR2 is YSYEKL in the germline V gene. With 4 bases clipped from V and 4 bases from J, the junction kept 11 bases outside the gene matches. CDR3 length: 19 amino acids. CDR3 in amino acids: CASSPQWRDRGPGANVLTF. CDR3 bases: TGCGCCAGCAGCCCCCAATGGCGGGACAGGGGGCCGGGGGCCAACGTCCTGACTTTC.

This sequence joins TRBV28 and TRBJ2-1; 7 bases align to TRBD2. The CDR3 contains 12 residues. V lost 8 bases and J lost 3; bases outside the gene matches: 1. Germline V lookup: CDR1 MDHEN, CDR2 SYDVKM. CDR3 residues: CASGGGYNEQFF. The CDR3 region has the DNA TGTGCCAGCGGCGGGGGCTACAATGAGCAGTTCTTC.

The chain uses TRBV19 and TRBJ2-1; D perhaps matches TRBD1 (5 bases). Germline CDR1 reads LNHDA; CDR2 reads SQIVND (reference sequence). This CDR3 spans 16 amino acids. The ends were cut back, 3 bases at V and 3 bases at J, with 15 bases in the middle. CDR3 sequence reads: CASSISGPSIYNEQFF. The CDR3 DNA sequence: TGTGCCAGTAGTATTTCAGGGCCCTCTATCTACAATGAGCAGTTCTTC.